This T cell receptor (beta chain) was observed in a study of shared clonotypes between healthy human individuals. Study-level background: Donors had three CD4 naive, three CD4 memory, two CD8 naive and one CD8 memory plate apiece.

The table came from immunoSEQ multiplex PCR; TCRdb's copy has only in-frame clones and leaves some out. The table lists about 120,000 clones, roughly two thirds of them singletons. Healthy HIV-negative adults with no recent acute infections or vaccinations were recruited as donors. Only Caucasian adults living in Nashville, Tennessee served as donors. This clone was counted many times. The same CDR3 also results from other DNA sequences found in this sample. Germline loops: CDR1 SGDLS, CDR2 YYNGEE. The CDR3 length is 14 residues. Deletions cut 1 base from V and 7 bases from J, with 14 bases between. J is TRBJ1-1 and V is TRBV9; no definite D call. The sequence was collected from a woman between 25 and 40 years old in good health. The sample was memory CD8+ T cells sorted from blood. As for subset: CD45RO+ cells pooled with CCR7-negative TemRA cells. Here the CDR3 reads CASSVSWGTGEAFF. For the CDR3, the DNA is TGTGCCAGCAGCGTATCGTGGGGTACGGGTGAAGCTTTCTTT. The full variable domain, with the rest looked up from reference TRBV9 and TRBJ1-1, is DSGVTQTPKHLITATGQRVTLRCSPRSGDLSVYWYQQSLDQGLQFLIQYYNGEERAKGNILERFSAQQFPDLHSELNLSSLELGDSALYFCASSVSWGTGEAFFGQGTRLTVV.